This T cell receptor beta chain is drawn from a study of T cell responses to AZD1222 COVID-19 vaccine. Looking at the study overall: Samples with a second dose at about 4 or about 12 weeks were pooled together.

The data were produced by immunoSEQ multiplex PCR, yet TCRdb's version contains in-frame clones alone and is incomplete. The sample includes about 67,000 clones, under 90% of them seen just once. Germline-derived CDR1 and CDR2 are MNHEY and SMNVEV (reference sequence). V lost 4 bases, J lost 5 bases, and 8 bases lay in between. The CDR3 has 13 amino acids. Notes on the study in general: Rises in breadth and depth of Spike-specific TCRs came after two AZD1222 doses. Unmutated variant regions are reportedly targeted by nearly half of spike-specific TCRs. Most donors were white British and more were female, and clonal diversity was possibly underestimated.

A remark on this clone: Its matching antigen is unknown.

The input for sequencing was peripheral blood, taken on day 0 of AZD1222 vaccination. The rearrangement links TRBV27 to TRBJ2-2; D not certain. This receptor was taken from an adult in good health. The CDR3 DNA reads TGTGCCAGCAGTTCCACCCAGACCGGGGAGCTGTTTTTT. Protein sequence: CASSSTQTGELFF.